The present entry profiles one T cell receptor beta chain with its context. Its target is not known. The junction departs from the called germline gene at one end, perhaps through a read error. The V gene's germline CDR1 is SGHTA and CDR2 FQGNSA. There are 16 residues in the CDR3. The investigators amplified TCR beta CDR3 regions from RNA transcripts. When the TCR CDR3 underwent first-round RT-PCR, the HTBI primer set was used. TCRdb reprocessed the multiplex PCR reads with MiXCR, giving one entry per CDR3 protein. The sample has about 24,000 distinct CDR3 sequences; 45% to 50% are singletons. First hyperthyroidism diagnosis is when the blood sample was obtained, before any ophthalmopathy symptoms. These data come from a study of T cells in Graves' hyperthyroidism and ophthalmopathy. General study findings and limits: Ophthalmopathy got predicted by the model a median about six months before its onset. Blood also contained most expanded thyroid clonotypes above 0.001.

The sequence was obtained from a woman in her thirties or forties with Graves' hyperthyroidism that later progressed to Graves' ophthalmopathy. This chain connects TRBV7-2 to TRBJ2-1; perhaps TRBD2 as D (6 bases). Sequenced sample: blood. CDR3 in amino acids: CASSSRLVGGNKEQFF. The CDR3 DNA is TGTGCCAGTAGCAGTAGATTAGTGGGAGGAAACAAAGAGCAGTTCTTC.